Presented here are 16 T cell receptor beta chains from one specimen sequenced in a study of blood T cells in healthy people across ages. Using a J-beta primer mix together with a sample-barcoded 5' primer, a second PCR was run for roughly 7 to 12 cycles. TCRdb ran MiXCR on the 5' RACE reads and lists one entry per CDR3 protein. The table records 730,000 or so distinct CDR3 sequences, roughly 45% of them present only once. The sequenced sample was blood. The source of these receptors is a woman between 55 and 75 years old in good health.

In DNA form, the CDR3 reads TGTGCCAGCAGCCCCGGGGCATCAACCTACAATGAGCAGTTCTTC. Protein product: CASSPGASTYNEQFF. The rearrangement links TRBV7-3 to TRBJ2-1; either TRBD1 or TRBD2 may supply D (5 bases each). Trimming stripped 5 bases from V and 2 bases from J, with 13 bases between. The CDR3 consists of 15 residues. The germline V gene encodes CDR1 SGHTA and CDR2 FQGTGA. The full variable domain, completed using reference TRBV7-3 and TRBJ2-1, is GAGVSQTPSNKVTEKGKYVELRCDPISGHTALYWYRQSLGQGPEFLIYFQGTGAADDSGLPNDRFFAVRPEGSVSTLKIQRTERGDSAVYLCASSPGASTYNEQFFGPGTRLTVL.

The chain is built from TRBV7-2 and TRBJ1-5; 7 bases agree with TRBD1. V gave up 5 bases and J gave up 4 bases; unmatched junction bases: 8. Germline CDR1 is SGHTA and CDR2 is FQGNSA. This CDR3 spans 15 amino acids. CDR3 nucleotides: TGTGCCAGCAGCCCCGGACAGGCCGGAAATCAGCCCCAGCATTTT. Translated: CASSPGQAGNQPQHF.

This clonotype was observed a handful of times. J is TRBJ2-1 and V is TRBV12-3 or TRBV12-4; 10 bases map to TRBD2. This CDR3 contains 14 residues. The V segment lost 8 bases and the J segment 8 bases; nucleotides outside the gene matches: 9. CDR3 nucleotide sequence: TGTGCCAGCCGCACTAGCGGGAAAGGAGATGAGCAGTTCTTC. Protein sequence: CASRTSGKGDEQFF.

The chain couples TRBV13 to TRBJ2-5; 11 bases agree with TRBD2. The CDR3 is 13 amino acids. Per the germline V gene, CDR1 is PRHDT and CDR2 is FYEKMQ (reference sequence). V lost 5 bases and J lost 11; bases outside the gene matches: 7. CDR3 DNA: TGTGCCAGCAGCAATAGCGGGAGGGGTGAGCAGTACTTC. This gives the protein CASSNSGRGEQYF.

The CDR3 protein is CACGGGGYEQYF. The CDR3 DNA reads as TGTGCCTGTGGGGGAGGAGGCTACGAGCAGTACTTC. The chain uses TRBV2 and TRBJ2-7, with a weak D call TRBD2 (6 bases). Looked up from germline, CDR1 is SNHLY and CDR2 is FYNNEI. Between the trimmed V and J ends, which lost 11 bases and 3 bases, there was a span of 14 bases. The CDR3 contains 12 residues.

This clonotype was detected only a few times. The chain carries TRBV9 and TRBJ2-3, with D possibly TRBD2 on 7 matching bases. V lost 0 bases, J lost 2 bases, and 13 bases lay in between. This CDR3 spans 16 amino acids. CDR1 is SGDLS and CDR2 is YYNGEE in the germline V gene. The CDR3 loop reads CASSVEGGGSTDTQYF. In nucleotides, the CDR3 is TGTGCCAGCAGCGTAGAGGGAGGGGGGTCCACAGATACGCAGTATTTT. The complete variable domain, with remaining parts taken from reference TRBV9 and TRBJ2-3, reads DSGVTQTPKHLITATGQRVTLRCSPRSGDLSVYWYQQSLDQGLQFLIQYYNGEERAKGNILERFSAQQFPDLHSELNLSSLELGDSALYFCASSVEGGGSTDTQYFGPGTRLTVL.

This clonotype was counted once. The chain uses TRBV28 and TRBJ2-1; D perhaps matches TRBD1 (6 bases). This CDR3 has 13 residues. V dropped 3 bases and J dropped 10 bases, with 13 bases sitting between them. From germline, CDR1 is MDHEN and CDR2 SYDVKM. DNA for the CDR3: TGTGCCAGCAGTTTGGGGGCCCCTGGGGAGCAGTTCTTC. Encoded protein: CASSLGAPGEQFF.

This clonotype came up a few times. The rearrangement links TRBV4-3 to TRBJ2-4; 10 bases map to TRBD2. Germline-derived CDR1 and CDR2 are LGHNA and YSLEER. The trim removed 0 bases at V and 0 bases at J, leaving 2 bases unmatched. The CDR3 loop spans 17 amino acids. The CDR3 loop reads CASSQDSGRRAKNIQYF. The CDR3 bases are TGCGCCAGCAGCCAAGATAGCGGGAGGAGAGCCAAAAACATTCAGTACTTC.

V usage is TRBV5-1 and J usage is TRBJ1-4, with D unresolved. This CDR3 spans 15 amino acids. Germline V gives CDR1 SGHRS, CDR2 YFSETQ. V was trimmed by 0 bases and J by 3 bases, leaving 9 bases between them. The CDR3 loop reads CASSLDPGANEKLFF. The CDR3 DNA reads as TGCGCCAGCAGCTTGGACCCAGGAGCTAATGAAAAACTGTTTTTT.

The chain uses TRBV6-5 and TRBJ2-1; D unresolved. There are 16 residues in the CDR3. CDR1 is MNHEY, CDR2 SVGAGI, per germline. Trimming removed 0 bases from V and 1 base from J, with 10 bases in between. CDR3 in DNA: TGTGCCAGCAGTTACTCGGGCGACCCATCCTACAATGAGCAGTTCTTC. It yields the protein CASSYSGDPSYNEQFF.

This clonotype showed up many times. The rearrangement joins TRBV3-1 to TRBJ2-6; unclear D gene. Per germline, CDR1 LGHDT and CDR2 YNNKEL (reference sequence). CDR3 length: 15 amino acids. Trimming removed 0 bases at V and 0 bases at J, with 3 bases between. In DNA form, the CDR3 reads TGTGCCAGCAGCCAAGACTACTCTGGGGCCAACGTCCTGACTTTC. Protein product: CASSQDYSGANVLTF.

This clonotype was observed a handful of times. The chain's CDR3 is CAIRGRGSEAFF. The CDR3 bases are TGTGCCATCAGGGGCCGGGGTTCTGAAGCTTTCTTT. The rearrangement uses TRBV10-3 and TRBJ1-1; the D is unclear. CDR1 ENHRY and CDR2 SYGVKD come from the germline V gene. The germline V and J ends were trimmed by 6 bases and 6 bases, with 11 bases remaining between them. This CDR3 region has 12 residues.

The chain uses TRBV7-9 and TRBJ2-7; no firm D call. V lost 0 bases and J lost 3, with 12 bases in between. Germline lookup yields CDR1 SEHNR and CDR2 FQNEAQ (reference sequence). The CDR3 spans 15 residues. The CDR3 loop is CASSLAPGVGYEQYF. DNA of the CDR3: TGTGCCAGCAGCTTAGCGCCTGGGGTTGGCTACGAGCAGTACTTC.

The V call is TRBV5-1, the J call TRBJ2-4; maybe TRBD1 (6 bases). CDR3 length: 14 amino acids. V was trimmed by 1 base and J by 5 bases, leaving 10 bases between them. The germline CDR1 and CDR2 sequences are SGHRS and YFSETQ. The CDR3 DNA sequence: TGCGCCAGCAGCTTGCAGGGGCCTGAAAACATTCAGTACTTC. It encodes CASSLQGPENIQYF.

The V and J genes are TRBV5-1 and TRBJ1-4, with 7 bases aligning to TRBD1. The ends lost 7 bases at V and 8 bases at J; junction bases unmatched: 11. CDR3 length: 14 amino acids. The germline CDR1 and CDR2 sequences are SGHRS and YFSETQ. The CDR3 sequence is CASFGGQRGEKLFF. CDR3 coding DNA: TGCGCCAGCTTTGGGGGACAGCGGGGAGAAAAACTGTTTTTT.

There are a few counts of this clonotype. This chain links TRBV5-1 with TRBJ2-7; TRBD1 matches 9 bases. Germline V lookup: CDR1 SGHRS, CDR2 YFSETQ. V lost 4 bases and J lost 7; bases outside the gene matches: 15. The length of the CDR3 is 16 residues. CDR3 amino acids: CASSATGGVRSWEQYF. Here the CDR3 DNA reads TGCGCCAGCAGCGCCACAGGGGGCGTCCGTTCTTGGGAGCAGTACTTC. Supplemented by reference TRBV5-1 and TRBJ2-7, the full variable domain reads KAGVTQTPRYLIKTRGQQVTLSCSPISGHRSVSWYQQTPGQGLQFLFEYFSETQRNKGNFPGRFSGRQFSNSRSEMNVSTLELGDSALYLCASSATGGVRSWEQYFGPGTRLTVT.